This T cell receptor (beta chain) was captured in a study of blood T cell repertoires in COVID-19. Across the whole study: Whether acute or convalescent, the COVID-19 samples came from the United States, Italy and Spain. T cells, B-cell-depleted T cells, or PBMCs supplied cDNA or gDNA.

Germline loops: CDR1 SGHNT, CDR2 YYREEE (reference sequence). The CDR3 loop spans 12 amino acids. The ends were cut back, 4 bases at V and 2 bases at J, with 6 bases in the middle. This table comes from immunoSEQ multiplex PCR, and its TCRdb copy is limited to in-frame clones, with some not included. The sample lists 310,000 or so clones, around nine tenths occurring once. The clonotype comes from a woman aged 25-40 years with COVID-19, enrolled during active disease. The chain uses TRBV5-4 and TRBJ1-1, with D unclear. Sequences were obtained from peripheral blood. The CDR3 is CASSRLNTEAFF. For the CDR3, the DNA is TGTGCCAGCAGCCGACTTAACACTGAAGCTTTCTTT.